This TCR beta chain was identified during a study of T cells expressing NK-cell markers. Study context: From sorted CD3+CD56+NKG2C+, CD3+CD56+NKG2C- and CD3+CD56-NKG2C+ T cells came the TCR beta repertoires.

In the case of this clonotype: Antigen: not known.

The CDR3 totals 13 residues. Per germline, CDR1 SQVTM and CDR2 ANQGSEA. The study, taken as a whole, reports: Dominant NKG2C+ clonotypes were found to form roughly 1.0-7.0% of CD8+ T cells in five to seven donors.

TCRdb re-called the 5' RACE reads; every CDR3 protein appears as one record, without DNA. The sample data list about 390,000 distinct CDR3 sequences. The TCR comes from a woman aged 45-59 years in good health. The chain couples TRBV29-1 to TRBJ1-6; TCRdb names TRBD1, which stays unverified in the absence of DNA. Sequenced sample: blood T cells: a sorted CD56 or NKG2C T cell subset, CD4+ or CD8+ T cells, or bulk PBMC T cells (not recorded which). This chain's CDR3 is CSPLNGADSPLHF.